What follows is one TCR beta chain and its context. Its antigen is unidentified. Amplification targeted TCR beta CDR3 regions from RNA transcripts. HTBI primers were the set used in a first-round RT-PCR of the TCR CDR3. TCRdb reprocessed the multiplex PCR reads via MiXCR and lists one record per CDR3 protein. The repertoire consists of nearly 600,000 distinct CDR3 sequences, with 14% occurring once and the leading ten covering roughly 6.9%. This specimen belongs to a study of T cells in Graves' hyperthyroidism and ophthalmopathy. Whole-study results and caveats: The model predicted ophthalmopathy a median around six months before onset.

Trimming removed 1 base at V and 0 bases at J, with 9 bases between. The germline V gene has CDR1 SGHVS and CDR2 FNYEAQ. CDR3 size: 16 residues. The receptor's source is a woman aged 18-30 years with Graves' ophthalmopathy. The J gene is TRBJ2-2, the V gene TRBV7-6, with D perhaps TRBD1 (6 bases). Source material: blood. The CDR3 sequence is CASSLVHRANTGELFF. The CDR3, as DNA: TGTGCCAGCAGCTTAGTTCACAGGGCGAACACCGGGGAGCTGTTTTTT.